This T cell receptor (beta chain) was captured in a study of somatic mutations in cytotoxic T cells in rheumatoid arthritis. Broader study findings: There were about an eighth of the roughly 65 patients in whom the largest CD8+ clone exceeded 20% of CD8+ cells. Adjustment for multiple comparisons was not applied to the slight TRBV07 underrepresentation observed in rheumatoid arthritis patients.

In regard to this clone: As yet, its antigen is unknown.

Assay used: immunoSEQ multiplex PCR; TCRdb lists only in-frame clones, some missing. The sample has roughly 20,000 clones; approximately 80% are singletons. Trimming removed 0 bases at V and 4 bases at J, with 9 bases between. This CDR3 region has 14 residues. The germline CDR1 and CDR2 sequences are KGHSH and LQKENI. The clonotype comes from an adult with rheumatoid arthritis. V usage is TRBV18 and J usage is TRBJ1-2; D is ambiguous. Material for sequencing was CD8+ T cells sorted from blood. The CDR3 spells CASSPPRQSYGYTF. The CDR3 DNA reads as TGTGCCAGCTCACCACCGAGGCAGTCCTATGGCTACACCTTC.